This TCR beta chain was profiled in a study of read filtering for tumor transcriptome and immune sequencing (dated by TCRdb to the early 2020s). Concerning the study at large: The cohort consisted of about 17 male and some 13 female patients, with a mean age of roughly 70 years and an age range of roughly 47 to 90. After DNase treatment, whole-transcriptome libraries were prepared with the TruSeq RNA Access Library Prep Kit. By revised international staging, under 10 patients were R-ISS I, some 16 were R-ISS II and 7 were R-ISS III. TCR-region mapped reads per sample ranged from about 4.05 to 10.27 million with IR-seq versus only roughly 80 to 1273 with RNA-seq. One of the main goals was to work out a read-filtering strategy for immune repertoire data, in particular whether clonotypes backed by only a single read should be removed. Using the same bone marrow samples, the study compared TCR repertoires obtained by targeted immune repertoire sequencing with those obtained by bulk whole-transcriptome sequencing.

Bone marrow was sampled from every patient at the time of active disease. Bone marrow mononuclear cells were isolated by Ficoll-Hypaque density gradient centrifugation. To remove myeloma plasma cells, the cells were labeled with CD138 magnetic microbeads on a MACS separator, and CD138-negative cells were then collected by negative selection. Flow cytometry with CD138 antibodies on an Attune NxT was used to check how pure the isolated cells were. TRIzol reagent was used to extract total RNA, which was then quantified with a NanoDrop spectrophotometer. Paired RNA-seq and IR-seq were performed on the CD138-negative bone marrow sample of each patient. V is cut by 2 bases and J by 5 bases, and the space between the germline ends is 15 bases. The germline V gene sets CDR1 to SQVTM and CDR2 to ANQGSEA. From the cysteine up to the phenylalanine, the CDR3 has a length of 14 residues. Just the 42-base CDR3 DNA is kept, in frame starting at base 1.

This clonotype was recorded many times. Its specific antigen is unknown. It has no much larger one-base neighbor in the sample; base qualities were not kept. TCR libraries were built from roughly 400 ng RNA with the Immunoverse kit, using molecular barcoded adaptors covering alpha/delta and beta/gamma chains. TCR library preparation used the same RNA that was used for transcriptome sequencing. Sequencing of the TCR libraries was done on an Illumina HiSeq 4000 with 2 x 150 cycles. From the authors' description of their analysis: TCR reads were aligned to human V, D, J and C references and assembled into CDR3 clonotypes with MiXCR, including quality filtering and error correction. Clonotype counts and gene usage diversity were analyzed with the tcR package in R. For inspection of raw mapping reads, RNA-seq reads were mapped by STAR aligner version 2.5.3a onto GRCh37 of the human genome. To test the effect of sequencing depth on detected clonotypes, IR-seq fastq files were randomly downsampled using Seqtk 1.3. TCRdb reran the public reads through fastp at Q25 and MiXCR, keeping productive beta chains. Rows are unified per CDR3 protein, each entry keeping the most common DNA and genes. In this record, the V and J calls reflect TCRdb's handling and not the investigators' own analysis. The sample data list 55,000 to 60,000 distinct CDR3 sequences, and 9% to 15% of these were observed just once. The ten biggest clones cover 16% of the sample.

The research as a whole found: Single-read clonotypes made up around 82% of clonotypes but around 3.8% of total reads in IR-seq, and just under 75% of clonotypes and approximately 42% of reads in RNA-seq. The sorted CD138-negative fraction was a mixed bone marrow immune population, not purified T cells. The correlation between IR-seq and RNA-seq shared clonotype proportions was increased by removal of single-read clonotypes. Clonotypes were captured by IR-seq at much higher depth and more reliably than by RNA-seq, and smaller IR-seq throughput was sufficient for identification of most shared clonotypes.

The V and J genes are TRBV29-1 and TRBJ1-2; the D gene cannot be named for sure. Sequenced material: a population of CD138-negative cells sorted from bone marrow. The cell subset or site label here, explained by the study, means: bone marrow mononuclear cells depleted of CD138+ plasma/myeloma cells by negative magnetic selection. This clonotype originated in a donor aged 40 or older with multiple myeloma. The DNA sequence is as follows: TGCAGCGTTGAATCAGCAGAAGTGGAGTATGGCTACACCTTC. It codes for CSVESAEVEYGYTF.